This TCR beta chain originates from a study of CD8 T cells in Susac syndrome (dated by TCRdb to about 2019). Broadly, across the study: Repertoire sequencing was used to test whether CD8+ T cell activation and differentiation in Susac syndrome was antigen driven. The clonality of the CD8+ T cell repertoire was compared across some eleven healthy donors, around 14 Susac syndrome patients and about 16 multiple sclerosis patients. Study-wide findings and limitations: The number of individuals in the TCR sequencing and HLA analysis was recognized as being relatively small.

RNA was extracted using the RNeasy kit, and roughly 0.45 to 1 ug of the RNA was reverse transcribed with random hexamers. The immunoSEQ multiplex PCR assay, which covers 54 Vbeta and 13 Jbeta segments, was used to amplify TCR beta CDR3 regions. PCR amplification bias was corrected using a synthetic template baseline for primer optimization and computational correction. As for the authors' bioinformatics: Reads were assigned to V, D and J genes according to IMGT and analyzed in immunoSEQ Analyzer, with only productive sequences retained. Clonality was computed as one minus Shannon entropy normalized by log2 of the number of productive unique sequences. Public and private clones were assessed among the 100 most prevalent clones of each patient and control. A clone was defined as Susac-specific if it was absent from the healthy and MS cohorts, from more than 850 published viral clones and from other ImmuneACCESS disease sequences. TCRdb passed the public sequencing reads through fastp at Q25 and MiXCR, retaining productive beta sequences. CDR3 protein duplicates are merged, each entry listing the most common genes and DNA. The V and J calls come from TCRdb's annotation, not from the publication. Recorded for this sample are 130,000 or so distinct CDR3 sequences; 91% of them occurred a single time. In total, the top ten clones hold about 0.23% of the sample.

Peripheral blood CD8+ and CD4+ T cells from healthy donors, Susac syndrome patients and multiple sclerosis patients were profiled by high-throughput TCR beta sequencing. The multiple sclerosis controls were treatment-naive patients whose relapsing-remitting disease, either stable or active, fulfilled the revised McDonald criteria. Bulk CD8+ and CD4+ T cells were purified by magnetic negative isolation, whereas CD8+ TEMRA cells were enriched by FACS. Blood was drawn into EDTA tubes, processed within 24 hours, and PBMCs were isolated by density gradient centrifugation. PBMCs intended for TCR sequencing were cryopreserved in liquid nitrogen and thawed later in a water bath at 37 degrees C. Purity of sorted or isolated CD4+, CD8+ and CD8+ TEMRA cells was at least 90%. The CDR3 numbers 14 residues from cysteine through phenylalanine. CDR3 DNA only is kept here, 42 bases in frame from base 1. For this chain, trimming is 5 bases at the V end and 6 bases at the J end, and the number of junction bases without a gene match is 8. As encoded in the germline V gene, CDR1 is SGHAT while CDR2 is FQNNGV.

As to this clonotype: Its antigen remains undetermined. Base qualities are not at hand, and no much larger clone is one base apart.

The V and J genes are TRBV11-2 and TRBJ2-7, and 9 junction bases match TRBD1. Sequenced sample: CD8+ T cells from PBMCs. The receptor was isolated from a human donor with multiple sclerosis. The bases read TGTGCCAGCAGCCAGCCGGGACAGGGTATCGAGCAGTACTTC. This yields the protein CASSQPGQGIEQYF.